Following are 12 T cell receptor beta chains from one sample sequenced in a study of cytomegalovirus exposure and HLA in healthy donors. Assay used: immunoSEQ multiplex PCR; TCRdb lists only in-frame clones, some missing. There are roughly 100,000 clones in the sample; around 87% occur only once, and around 3.6% lies in the top ten. Sequencing was done on a sample of PBMCs. The receptors were gathered from a woman aged 18-30 years in good health and CMV-seropositive.

This rearrangement joins TRBV28 to TRBJ2-5; the D is unclear. This CDR3 contains 14 residues. In germline, CDR1 is MDHEN, CDR2 SYDVKM. The V end lost 1 base, the J end lost 5 bases, and 11 bases lay between the germline ends. Here the CDR3 reads CASSLLAGDETQYF. CDR3 bases: TGTGCCAGCAGTTTATTAGCTGGAGACGAGACCCAGTACTTC.

The rearrangement links TRBV5-4 to TRBJ2-6; possibly TRBD1 for D (7 bases). Per germline, CDR1 SGHNT and CDR2 YYREEE (reference sequence). Trimming left V 4 bases short and J 2 bases short, with 16 bases between. The CDR3 contains 17 residues. CDR3 DNA sequence: TGTGCCAGCAGCCCTACCCAGGGGGGTACTGGGGCCAACGTCCTGACTTTC. Its protein product is CASSPTQGGTGANVLTF.

About this clone itself: The same CDR3 can be traced to other DNA sequences in this sample. The gene calls are TRBV5-1 and TRBJ2-5; TRBD1 agrees at 10 bases. The ends lost 0 bases at V and 5 bases at J; junction bases unmatched: 4. Germline CDR1 reads SGHRS; CDR2 reads YFSETQ. This CDR3 region has 15 residues. The CDR3 DNA reads as TGCGCCAGCAGCTTGGGACAGGGGGCGCGGGAGACCCAGTACTTC. Translated: CASSLGQGARETQYF.

The genes are TRBV30 and TRBJ2-3, with 10 bases fitting TRBD2. J lost 1 base, V lost 0 bases, and 7 bases had no gene match. Germline values: CDR1 GTSNPN, CDR2 SVGIG (reference sequence). The CDR3 is 17 residues long. CDR3 loop: CAWSVGLAGVRTDTQYF. CDR3 coding DNA: TGTGCCTGGAGTGTAGGTCTAGCGGGGGTTCGCACAGATACGCAGTATTTT.

The genes are TRBV28 and TRBJ2-5; 7 bases align to TRBD2. Germline values: CDR1 MDHEN, CDR2 SYDVKM. Unmatched junction bases numbered 6, after V lost 6 bases and J lost 5 bases. The length of the CDR3 is 13 residues. Written as DNA, the CDR3 is TGTGCCAGCAGGGAGTCCGGGAGGGAGACCCAGTACTTC. Encoded protein: CASRESGRETQYF.

This rearrangement joins TRBV5-1 to TRBJ2-2, with unresolved D. From germline, CDR1 is SGHRS and CDR2 YFSETQ. The V gene lost 0 bases and the J gene lost 8 bases, with 11 bases spanning the gap. This CDR3 is 14 amino acids long. CDR3 in DNA: TGCGCCAGCAGCTTGGGTGACGACTGGGGGGAGCTGTTTTTT. Protein sequence: CASSLGDDWGELFF.

The chain joins TRBV11-2 to TRBJ2-7; 10 bases agree with TRBD2. Germline assignment: CDR1 SGHAT and CDR2 FQNNGV. The V and J ends lost 1 base and 7 bases, in that order; junction bases with no gene match: 10. The CDR3 has 16 residues. The CDR3 coding sequence is TGTGCCAGCAGCTTAGTAGGAGCGGGAGGGCCCTGGGAGCAGTACTTC. Protein: CASSLVGAGGPWEQYF.

The chain joins TRBV5-4 to TRBJ2-3, with 11 bases matching TRBD1. There are 15 residues in the CDR3. Germline lookup yields CDR1 SGHNT and CDR2 YYREEE (reference sequence). After removal of 4 bases from V and 6 bases from J, the junction contained 7 bases not matched to a gene. CDR3 coding DNA: TGTGCCAGCAGCCGTGGACAGGGGGCTGGGGATACGCAGTATTTT. Translation gives CASSRGQGAGDTQYF. The whole variable domain, filled in from reference TRBV5-4 and TRBJ2-3, reads ETGVTQSPTHLIKTRGQQVTLRCSSQSGHNTVSWYQQALGQGPQFIFQYYREEENGRGNFPPRFSGLQFPNYSSELNVNALELDDSALYLCASSRGQGAGDTQYFGPGTRLTVL.

V usage is TRBV18 and J usage is TRBJ1-5, with 9 bases matching TRBD1. With V trimmed by 6 bases and J by 5 bases, 2 bases remained unmatched. In germline, CDR1 is KGHSH, CDR2 LQKENI. The CDR3 extends over 13 amino acids. CDR3 nucleotide sequence: TGTGCCAGCTCGCGGGACAGGGATCAGCCCCAGCATTTT. It translates to CASSRDRDQPQHF. Full variable domain (rest looked up from reference TRBV18 and TRBJ1-5): NAGVMQNPRHLVRRRGQEARLRCSPMKGHSHVYWYRQLPEEGLKFMVYLQKENIIDESGMPKERFSAEFPKEGPSILRIQQVVRGDSAAYFCASSRDRDQPQHFGDGTRLSIL.

The chain uses TRBV18 and TRBJ2-2; D may be TRBD1 (6 bases). Trimming removed 3 bases from V and 6 bases from J, with 11 bases in between. Germline values: CDR1 KGHSH, CDR2 LQKENI. The CDR3 extends over 14 amino acids. The CDR3 loop reads CASSPPDSSGELFF. The DNA for the CDR3 is TGTGCCAGCTCACCCCCGGACAGTTCCGGGGAGCTGTTTTTT.

J is TRBJ2-7 and V is TRBV25-1, with 7 bases that match TRBD1. Losses at the gene ends were 2 bases for V and 5 bases for J; bases not matched to a gene: 6. The CDR3 is made up of 14 amino acids. Per the germline V gene, CDR1 is MGHDK and CDR2 is SYGVNS. The CDR3 DNA sequence: TGTGCCAGCAGTGAAGAGGGGGCGAGGAACGAGCAGTACTTC. This translates into CASSEEGARNEQYF.

V usage is TRBV5-6 and J usage is TRBJ2-2, with TRBD1 matching 8 bases. This CDR3 contains 14 residues. The V gene's germline CDR1 is SGHDT and CDR2 YYEEEE. Trimming took 4 bases from V and 5 from J; bases not matched to a gene: 4. Here the CDR3 reads CASSTGGETGELFF. Here the CDR3 DNA reads TGTGCCAGCAGCACAGGGGGTGAAACCGGGGAGCTGTTTTTT. Complete variable domain (other parts from reference TRBV5-6 and TRBJ2-2): DAGVTQSPTHLIKTRGQQVTLRCSPKSGHDTVSWYQQALGQGPQFIFQYYEEEERQRGNFPDRFSGHQFPNYSSELNVNALLLGDSALYLCASSTGGETGELFFGEGSRLTVL.